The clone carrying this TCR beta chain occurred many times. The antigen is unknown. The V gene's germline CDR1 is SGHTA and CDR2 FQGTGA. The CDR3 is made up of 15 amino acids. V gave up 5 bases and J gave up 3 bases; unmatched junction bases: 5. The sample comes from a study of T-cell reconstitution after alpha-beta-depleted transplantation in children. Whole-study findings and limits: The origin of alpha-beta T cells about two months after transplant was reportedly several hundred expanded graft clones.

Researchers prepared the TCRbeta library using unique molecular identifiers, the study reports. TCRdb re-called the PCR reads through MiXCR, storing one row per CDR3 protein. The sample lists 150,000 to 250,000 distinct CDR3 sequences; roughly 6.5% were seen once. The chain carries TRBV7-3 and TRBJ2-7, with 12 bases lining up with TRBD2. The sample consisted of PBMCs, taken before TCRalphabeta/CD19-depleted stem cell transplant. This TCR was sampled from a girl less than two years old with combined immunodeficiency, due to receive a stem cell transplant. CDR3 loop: CASSPSGGAGYEQYF. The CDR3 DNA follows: TGTGCCAGCAGCCCTAGCGGGGGGGCTGGCTACGAGCAGTACTTC.